What follows are 30 T cell receptor beta chains derived from one specimen sequenced in a study of tissue T cells after allogeneic stem cell transplantation. TCRdb keeps only in-frame clones here, not all; method: immunoSEQ multiplex PCR. The repertoire includes approximately 47,000 clones, approximately 73% of them detected once, and approximately 0.72% sits in the top ten. The sequencing input was sorted cells pooled from one or two spleens. These TCRs come from a pool of C57BL/6 mice in good health.

A word on this clone: The gene symbols are mouse symbols. The read terminates 1 residue before the CDR3 end, so the remaining end is supplied by the germline J gene. This chain links TRBV5 with TRBJ1-4; 10 bases are shared with TRBD1. Germline lookup yields CDR1 LGHNA and CDR2 YNLKQL (reference sequence). V was clipped by 0 bases and J by 7 bases; unmatched bases: 2. The CDR3 is 15 residues long. The part of the CDR3 DNA that was read is TGTGCCAGCAGCCAAGAGACAGGGGGCCGCGAAAGATTATTT. It yields the protein CASSQETGGRERLF. The whole CDR3 sequence is CASSQETGGRERLFF.

For this clone: Genes here carry mouse names. Sequencing ends 1 residue short of the CDR3 end; the germline J gene provides the rest. J is TRBJ2-3 and V is TRBV4, with TRBD2 matching over 12 bases. V was clipped by 5 bases and J by 5 bases; unmatched bases: 2. The length of the CDR3 is 14 residues. Per the germline V gene, CDR1 is LGHDT and CDR2 is YNNKQL (reference sequence). Incomplete CDR3 DNA: TGTGCCAGCAGCCGGGACTGGGGGGAAGAAACGCTGTAT. Translated: CASSRDWGEETLY. The CDR3 in its entirety is CASSRDWGEETLYF.

Details on this clone: Gene and germline names: mouse. The CDR3 goes on 1 residue after the read ends, and that part is filled in from the germline J gene. The chain joins TRBV5 to TRBJ2-2; D call uncertain. Germline assignment: CDR1 LGHNA and CDR2 YNLKQL (reference sequence). V was trimmed by 0 bases and J by 2 bases, leaving 7 bases between them. The CDR3 runs to 15 residues. The sequenced CDR3 bases are TGTGCCAGCAGCCAAGAAGGGAAGAACACCGGGCAGCTCTAC. Amino acid sequence: CASSQEGKNTGQLY. The whole CDR3 protein is CASSQEGKNTGQLYF.

A note on this clone: Gene names follow the mouse nomenclature. The read is 1 residue too short to cover the CDR3 end, so that end is filled in from the germline J gene. This rearrangement joins TRBV12-1 to TRBJ2-4; unclear D gene. Germline V gene data show CDR1 as SGHSN and CDR2 as HYEKVE. Between the trimmed V and J ends, which lost 0 bases and 0 bases, there was a span of 6 bases. This CDR3 is 14 amino acids long. CDR3 DNA, as far as it was read: TGTGCCAGCTCTCTCCACTCTAGTCAAAACACCTTGTAC. Translation: CASSLHSSQNTLY. The whole CDR3 reads CASSLHSSQNTLYF.

This clone was seen more than once but under ten times. Germline and genes here are mouse. The missing CDR3 end, 1 residue past where the read stops, is filled in from the germline J gene. The rearrangement uses TRBV24 and TRBJ1-5, with D unclear. Germline V CDR1 and CDR2: KGHTA, FRNEEI. Between the trimmed V and J ends, which lost 2 bases and 1 base, there was a span of 6 bases. CDR3 length equals 14 residues. The covered CDR3 bases are TGTGCCAGCAGTCTGGATGGGAACAACCAGGCTCCGCTT. This codes for CASSLDGNNQAPL. The full-length CDR3 reads as CASSLDGNNQAPLF.

This clone was seen more than once but under ten times. Germline and genes here are mouse. The sequence runs out 1 residue before the end of the CDR3; the remainder is reconstructed from the germline J gene. The chain has TRBV26 and TRBJ2-7; tentatively, D is TRBD1 (5 bases). CDR1 KGHPV and CDR2 FQNQEV come from the germline V gene (reference sequence). This CDR3 spans 12 amino acids. The V end lost 0 bases, the J end lost 7 bases, and 7 bases lay between the germline ends. CDR3 DNA (partial): TGTGCCAGCAGTCTGTCAGGGGTGGAACAGTAC. As protein: CASSLSGVEQY. The full CDR3 protein reads CASSLSGVEQYF.

Concerning this clone: The gene symbols are mouse symbols. The read falls 1 residue short of the CDR3 end, and the missing part is taken from the germline J gene. The V call is TRBV19, the J call TRBJ2-3; the D gene is possibly TRBD1 (6 bases). This CDR3 is 15 amino acids long. The germline gives CDR1 FNHDT, CDR2 SITEND (reference sequence). The V end lost 1 base, the J end lost 2 bases, and 11 bases lay between the germline ends. Here the CDR3 reads CASSIRGGVAETLYF. The CDR3 bases that were read are TGTGCCAGCAGTATAAGAGGGGGAGTTGCAGAAACGCTGTAT.

Notes on this clone: Gene labels here are mouse ones. Partial CDR3 DNA: TGTGCCAGCAGCTTACGGACAAAAGACACCCAGTAC. Translation: CASSLRTKDTQY. The whole CDR3 protein is CASSLRTKDTQYF. The rearrangement links TRBV3 to TRBJ2-5; TRBD1 might be the D (5 bases). The read comes to an end 1 residue before the CDR3 does, leaving the germline J gene to fill in the end. The CDR3 is 13 residues long. V lost 2 bases and J 4 bases, leaving 7 bases between the germline ends. The germline V gene has CDR1 SNHLY and CDR2 FYNGKV (reference sequence).

This clone appeared a few times. The gene symbols are mouse symbols. The CDR3 end lies 1 residue beyond the end of the read and is filled in from the germline J gene. The gene calls are TRBV3 and TRBJ2-7; D unresolved. Trimming removed 4 bases at V and 1 base at J, with 8 bases between. Germline CDR1 reads SNHLY; CDR2 reads FYNGKV (reference sequence). This CDR3 is 13 amino acids long. The DNA read from the CDR3 is TGTGCCAGCAGCTCGACTTTATCCTATGAACAGTAC. It specifies CASSSTLSYEQY. The full CDR3 protein is CASSSTLSYEQYF.

A note on this clone: Gene and germline names: mouse. Read data end 1 residue before the CDR3 end; the end is taken from the germline J gene. The J gene is TRBJ2-4, the V gene TRBV19; 8 bases agree with TRBD2. Germline CDR1 and CDR2: FNHDT and SITEND (reference sequence). Unmatched junction bases numbered 5, after V lost 5 bases and J lost 0 bases. This CDR3 has 15 amino acids. The DNA read from the CDR3 is TGTGCCAGCAGCCAAACTGGGGGAAGTCAAAACACCTTGTAC. It specifies CASSQTGGSQNTLY. The whole CDR3 protein reads CASSQTGGSQNTLYF.

A remark on this clone: Gene names denote mouse genes. The missing CDR3 end, 1 residue past where the read stops, is filled in from the germline J gene. The gene calls are TRBV12-2 and TRBJ2-5; weak D call: TRBD2 (5 bases). Trimming removed 4 bases at V and 3 bases at J, with 10 bases between. The CDR3 consists of 13 residues. CDR1 is SGHLS and CDR2 is HYDKME in the germline V gene. CDR3 region: CASSPPGQDTQYF. The CDR3 DNA, read in part, is TGTGCCAGCTCCCCGCCTGGGCAAGACACCCAGTAC.

The table lists this clone with a few counts. Gene names denote mouse genes. Read sequence stops 1 residue before the CDR3 end, and the germline J gene provides the missing end. The chain recombines TRBV1 with TRBJ2-2; TRBD1 agrees at 10 bases. CDR1 and CDR2 from the germline V gene are NSQYPW and LRSPGD (reference sequence). CDR3 length: 15 amino acids. The V segment lost 3 bases and the J segment 4 bases; nucleotides outside the gene matches: 2. The sequenced part of the CDR3 DNA is TGCACCTGCAGTGCCCGGACAGGGGGCACCGGGCAGCTCTAC. This translates into CTCSARTGGTGQLY. The full CDR3 protein reads CTCSARTGGTGQLYF.

This clone was counted between two and nine times. Any gene name here is a mouse gene name. The CDR3 extends 1 residue past the end of the read, so its final part is completed from the germline J gene. V gene TRBV17 combines with J gene TRBJ1-4; D may be TRBD1 (6 bases). V lost 6 bases and J lost 0, with 8 bases in between. Germline V gives CDR1 MNHDT, CDR2 YYDKIL. This CDR3 region has 14 residues. The DNA read from the CDR3 is TGTGCTAGCAGAGGGACAATTTCCAACGAAAGATTATTT. Protein: CASRGTISNERLF. Given in full, the CDR3 is CASRGTISNERLFF.

With respect to this clone: Genes here carry mouse names. The CDR3 is cut off 1 residue early in the read; its end comes from the germline J gene. The chain couples TRBV1 to TRBJ1-6; 7 positions match TRBD1. TRBJ1-6 is placed among ORFs of uncertain function. The V gene's germline CDR1 is NSQYPW and CDR2 LRSPGD (reference sequence). Trimming at V came to 3 bases and at J to 2 bases, leaving 1 base not matched to a gene. This CDR3 spans 15 amino acids. CDR3 amino acids: CTCSAGTAYNSPLYF. The CDR3 DNA, read in part, is TGCACCTGCAGTGCCGGGACAGCCTATAATTCGCCCCTCTAC.

Points on this clone: Mouse germline and gene names are used. The CDR3 end is not reached by the read, which stops 1 residue before it; the germline J gene fills it in. The chain joins TRBV16 to TRBJ2-1; 8 bases are shared with TRBD2. Germline V CDR1 and CDR2: SGHSA, FRNQAP. Germline trimming cut 2 bases from V and 4 bases from J; bases unmatched to any gene: 1. The CDR3 consists of 14 residues. CDR3 DNA (partial): TGTGCAAGCAGCTTAAACTGGGGGTATGCTGAGCAGTTC. Residues: CASSLNWGYAEQF. The whole CDR3 is CASSLNWGYAEQFF.

This clone was picked up a small number of times. Any gene name here is a mouse gene name. The missing CDR3 end, 1 residue past where the read stops, is filled in from the germline J gene. This chain uses TRBV5 with TRBJ2-7, with 8 positions matching TRBD2. Trimming at V came to 1 base and at J to 4 bases, leaving 6 bases not matched to a gene. This CDR3 is 15 amino acids long. Germline V gives CDR1 LGHNA, CDR2 YNLKQL (reference sequence). The CDR3 is CASSQVLWGEYEQYF. The sequenced part of the CDR3 DNA is TGTGCCAGCAGCCAAGTACTCTGGGGGGAGTATGAACAGTAC.

A word on this clone: Here the gene names and germline are mouse. The observed sequence ends 1 residue before the CDR3 terminus, with the missing tail filled in from the germline J gene. The gene calls are TRBV3 and TRBJ2-7; possible D gene TRBD1, 6 bases. Germline CDR1 reads SNHLY; CDR2 reads FYNGKV (reference sequence). The CDR3 has 15 amino acids. Trimming removed 3 bases from V and 0 bases from J, with 12 bases in between. CDR3 bases read: TGTGCCAGCAGCTTCCCAGGGGCCAGCTCCTATGAACAGTAC. The encoded protein is CASSFPGASSYEQY. The CDR3 in full is CASSFPGASSYEQYF.

As regards this clone: The gene names here belong to mouse. The CDR3 is cut off 1 residue early in the read; its end comes from the germline J gene. The chain has TRBV13-3 and TRBJ1-4; 9 bases fit TRBD1. With 1 base clipped from V and 3 bases from J, the junction kept 1 base outside the gene matches. Per germline, CDR1 NNHDY and CDR2 SYVADS. This CDR3 region has 15 residues. The CDR3 spells CASSDRQGANERLFF. The sequenced CDR3 bases are TGTGCCAGCAGTGATAGACAGGGGGCCAACGAAAGATTATTT.

A remark on this clone: Genes here carry mouse names. The CDR3 end falls 1 residue outside the read, so it is completed with the germline J gene. The chain carries TRBV14 and TRBJ2-2, with 9 positions matching TRBD1. The V segment lost 5 bases and the J segment 3 bases; nucleotides outside the gene matches: 5. The germline CDR1 and CDR2 sequences are SGHDT and FRDEAV. The CDR3 contains 15 residues. The covered CDR3 bases are TGTGCCAGCAGCCCACAGGGGGCAGACACCGGGCAGCTCTAC. Amino acid sequence: CASSPQGADTGQLY. The whole CDR3 protein is CASSPQGADTGQLYF.

Note on this clone: Genes and germline come from the mouse. The read terminates 1 residue before the CDR3 end, so the remaining end is supplied by the germline J gene. The chain couples TRBV26 to TRBJ2-2, with 9 bases that match TRBD1. CDR1 is KGHPV, CDR2 FQNQEV, per germline (reference sequence). Trimming at V came to 2 bases and at J to 5 bases, leaving 0 bases not matched to a gene. The CDR3 covers 14 residues. CDR3 DNA, as far as it was read: TGTGCCAGCAGTCTGGGACAGGGGACCGGGCAGCTCTAC. This encodes CASSLGQGTGQLY. The whole CDR3 region reads CASSLGQGTGQLYF.

Remarks on this clone: The gene symbols are mouse symbols. The CDR3 end is not reached by the read, which stops 1 residue before it; the germline J gene fills it in. The chain couples TRBV5 to TRBJ2-3; D gene ambiguous. Trimming shortened V by 2 bases and J by 0 bases, and 6 bases separated the two germline ends. Germline V gene data show CDR1 as LGHNA and CDR2 as YNLKQL (reference sequence). The CDR3 extends over 14 amino acids. The chain's CDR3 is CASSQRGSAETLYF. The sequenced part of the CDR3 DNA is TGTGCCAGCAGCCAACGTGGGAGTGCAGAAACGCTGTAT.

Points on this clone: These gene names are mouse names. The read stops 1 residue short of the end of the CDR3; the missing end is completed from the germline J gene. The chain has TRBV31 and TRBJ1-2; D not certain. CDR1 GKSSPN and CDR2 SITVG come from the germline V gene. The CDR3 loop spans 13 amino acids. V lost 3 bases to trimming and J lost 0 bases, with 8 bases between them. The CDR3 protein is CAWSLQSNSDYTF. The sequenced part of the CDR3 DNA is TGTGCCTGGAGCCTACAGTCAAACTCCGACTACACC.

A few counts support this clone. All gene names here are mouse names. The CDR3 protein is CASSRDWGSYEQYF. CDR3 bases read: TGTGCTAGCAGCCGGGACTGGGGCTCCTATGAACAGTAC. V usage is TRBV29 and J usage is TRBJ2-7; 10 bases align to TRBD2. The CDR3 end lies 1 residue beyond the end of the read and is filled in from the germline J gene. This CDR3 contains 14 residues. CDR1 is MSHET, CDR2 SYDVDS, per germline. The ends lost 6 bases at V and 0 bases at J; junction bases unmatched: 2.

Regarding this clone: Gene names are mouse gene names. The CDR3 end falls 1 residue outside the read, so it is completed with the germline J gene. This chain uses TRBV17 with TRBJ2-2; D gene ambiguous. The CDR3 has 11 residues. V lost 5 bases to trimming and J lost 4 bases, with 2 bases between them. CDR1 is MNHDT and CDR2 is YYDKIL in the germline V gene. CDR3 DNA (partial): TGTGCTAGCAGTGGCACCGGGCAGCTCTAC. Residues: CASSGTGQLY. Given in full, the CDR3 is CASSGTGQLYF. Looking up the rest from reference TRBV17 and TRBJ2-2 gives the full variable domain: DTTVKQNPRYKLARVGKPVNLICSQTMNHDTMYWYQKKPNQAPKLLLFYYDKILNREADTFEKFQSSRPNNSFCSLYIGSAGLEYSAMYLCASSGTGQLYFGEGSKLTVL.

About this clone itself: Each gene name is a mouse one. The read falls 1 residue short of the CDR3 end, and the missing part is taken from the germline J gene. The V and J genes are TRBV16 and TRBJ1-4; D call uncertain. The CDR3 has 14 amino acids. V lost 1 base, J lost 3 bases, and 6 bases lay in between. CDR1 SGHSA and CDR2 FRNQAP come from the germline V gene. CDR3 DNA (partial): TGTGCAAGCAGCTTAGGGGCGCCCAACGAAAGATTATTT. Residues: CASSLGAPNERLF. The entire CDR3 protein reads CASSLGAPNERLFF.

Remarks on this clone: The gene symbols are mouse symbols. The read falls 1 residue short of the CDR3 end, and the missing part is taken from the germline J gene. The gene calls are TRBV31 and TRBJ2-3; no firm D call. V lost 0 bases, J lost 0 bases, and 10 bases lay in between. The CDR3 is 15 amino acids. Germline CDR1 GKSSPN, CDR2 SITVG. The CDR3 is CAWSLAQSSAETLYF. Incomplete CDR3 DNA: TGTGCCTGGAGTCTAGCACAGTCTAGTGCAGAAACGCTGTAT.

In this sample, this clone turned up once. Genes and germline come from the mouse. With the read ending 1 residue before the CDR3 end, the germline J gene is used to fill in that end. This rearrangement joins TRBV29 to TRBJ2-2; D uncertain. V lost 3 bases, J lost 3 bases, and 5 bases lay in between. The CDR3 runs 13 residues. Per the germline V gene, CDR1 is MSHET and CDR2 is SYDVDS. Here the CDR3 reads CASSLTYTGQLYF. Partial CDR3 DNA: TGTGCTAGCAGTTTGACTTACACCGGGCAGCTCTAC.

In regard to this clone: Each gene name is a mouse one. The read comes to an end 1 residue before the CDR3 does, leaving the germline J gene to fill in the end. The chain carries TRBV19 and TRBJ2-3; 8 bases agree with TRBD2. CDR3 size: 14 residues. The trim removed 4 bases at V and 3 bases at J, leaving 4 bases unmatched. CDR1 FNHDT and CDR2 SITEND come from the germline V gene (reference sequence). The CDR3 bases that were read are TGTGCCAGCAGTTCTGGGGGGAGAGCAGAAACGCTGTAT. Protein: CASSSGGRAETLY. The whole CDR3 reads CASSSGGRAETLYF.

This clone was counted only a few times. Any gene name here is a mouse gene name. The observed sequence ends 1 residue before the CDR3 terminus, with the missing tail filled in from the germline J gene. This chain connects TRBV2 to TRBJ2-5; no reliable D call. Germline CDR1 reads LGHNA; CDR2 reads YSYQKL. V gave up 6 bases and J gave up 2 bases, with 9 bases separating them. The CDR3 is made up of 13 amino acids. CDR3 region: CASSFGGQDTQYF. The DNA read from the CDR3 is TGTGCCAGCAGTTTCGGAGGCCAAGACACCCAGTAC.

A word on this clone: Gene names are the mouse ones. The read ends 1 residue early relative to the CDR3; the germline J gene fills the gap. The V gene is TRBV12-1, the J gene TRBJ2-7, with a tentative D call TRBD1 (7 bases). The CDR3 totals 15 residues. Deletions cut 4 bases from V and 0 bases from J, with 15 bases between. Germline V gives CDR1 SGHSN, CDR2 HYEKVE. CDR3 loop: CASSPSGGTSYEQYF. Incomplete CDR3 DNA: TGTGCCAGCTCCCCTTCAGGGGGGACCTCCTATGAACAGTAC.